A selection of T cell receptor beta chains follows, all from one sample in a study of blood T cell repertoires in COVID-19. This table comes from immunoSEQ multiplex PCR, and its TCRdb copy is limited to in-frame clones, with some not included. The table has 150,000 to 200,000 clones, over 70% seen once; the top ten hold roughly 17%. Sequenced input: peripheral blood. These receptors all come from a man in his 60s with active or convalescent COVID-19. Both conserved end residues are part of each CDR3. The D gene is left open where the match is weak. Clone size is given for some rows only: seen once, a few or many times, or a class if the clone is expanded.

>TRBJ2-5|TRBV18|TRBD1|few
TGTGCCAGCTCACCTACCGGGACAGGGCGGGAGGAGACCCAGTACTTC
CASSPTGTGREETQYF
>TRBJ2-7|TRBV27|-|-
TGTGCCAGCAGCAAATTCCAGGACTGGCACTACGAGCAGTACTTC
CASSKFQDWHYEQYF
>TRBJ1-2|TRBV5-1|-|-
TGCGCCAGCAGCTTGGCCGTAAGGGGCTACGGCTACACCTTC
CASSLAVRGYGYTF
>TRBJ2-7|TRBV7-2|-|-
TGTGCCAGCAGCTTAGACCTTGCGGGGCAGTACTTC
CASSLDLAGQYF
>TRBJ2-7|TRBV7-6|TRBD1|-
TGTGCCAGCAGCTTATGGACAGGGGCCCACGAGCAGTACTTC
CASSLWTGAHEQYF
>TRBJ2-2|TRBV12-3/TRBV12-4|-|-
TGTGCCAGCCAGGGCACCGGGGAGCTGTTTTTT
CASQGTGELFF
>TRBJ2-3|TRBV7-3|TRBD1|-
TGTGCCAGCAGCCCCCACAGGGGGCGGAGCACAGATACGCAGTATTTT
CASSPHRGRSTDTQYF
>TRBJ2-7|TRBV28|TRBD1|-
TGTGCCAGCAGACCTCAGGGGGCGCCCGAGCAGTACTTC
CASRPQGAPEQYF
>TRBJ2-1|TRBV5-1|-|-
TGCGCCAGCAGCTTAATGGCTAGGGAGTCCCAGTTCTTC
CASSLMARESQFF
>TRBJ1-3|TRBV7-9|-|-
TGTGCCAGCAGCTTAGGAGAGTACTCTGGAAACACCATATATTTT
CASSLGEYSGNTIYF
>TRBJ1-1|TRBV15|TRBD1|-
TGTGCCACCAGATCCGGGACAGGGTATTACACTGAAGCTTTCTTT
CATRSGTGYYTEAFF
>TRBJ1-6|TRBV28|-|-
TGTGCCAGCAGTCCAAATCCCCGGGAGGATTCACCCCTCCACTTT
CASSPNPREDSPLHF
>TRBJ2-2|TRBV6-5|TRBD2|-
TGTGCCAGCAGTCCCCGGCGGGGGGCCGGGGAGCTGTTTTTT
CASSPRRGAGELFF
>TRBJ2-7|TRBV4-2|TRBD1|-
TGTGCCAGCAGCCGGCAACAGGGGATACCCTACGAGCAGTACTTC
CASSRQQGIPYEQYF
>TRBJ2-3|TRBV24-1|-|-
TGTGCCACCGGAGAGGGAAACACAGATACGCAGTATTTT
CATGEGNTDTQYF
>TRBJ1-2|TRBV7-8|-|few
TGTGCCAGCAGCCCCGGGAGGGCGGGGGACTATGGCTACACCTTC
CASSPGRAGDYGYTF
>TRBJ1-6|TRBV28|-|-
TGTGCCAGTTTGGGCAGGGATAATTCACCCCTCCACTTT
CASLGRDNSPLHF
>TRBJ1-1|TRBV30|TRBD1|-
TGTGCCTGGAGTTCTTTTCCCGGGACAGGGATGGCTGAAGCTTTCTTT
CAWSSFPGTGMAEAFF
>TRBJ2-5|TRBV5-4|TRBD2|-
TGTGCCAGCAGCTTAGCCCGGGAGGGAGAGACCCAGTACTTC
CASSLAREGETQYF
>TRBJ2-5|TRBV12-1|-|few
TGTGCCAGCAGCTTTGAACAGGGGGCCGAGACCCAGTACTTC
CASSFEQGAETQYF
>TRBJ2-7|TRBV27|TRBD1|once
TGTGCCAGCCAAAGACAGGGGGCCTACGAGCAGTACTTC
CASQRQGAYEQYF
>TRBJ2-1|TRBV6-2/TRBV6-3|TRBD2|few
TGTGCCAGCAGTTATGGCGGGAGGGCCTACAATGAGCAGTTCTTC
CASSYGGRAYNEQFF
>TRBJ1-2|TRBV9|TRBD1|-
TGTGCCAGCAGCGCCGATCCTTGGGACAGCAGAAGAAAAGGGGGCTACACCTTC
CASSADPWDSRRKGGYTF
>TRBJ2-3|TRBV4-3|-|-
TGCGCCAGCAGCCGTAGTACCGGGACTGGCACAGATACGCAGTATTTT
CASSRSTGTGTDTQYF
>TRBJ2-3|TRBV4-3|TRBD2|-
TGCGCCAGCAGCCATTACGCTAGCGGGACGCAGTATTTT
CASSHYASGTQYF
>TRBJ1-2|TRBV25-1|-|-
TGTGCCAGCAGCCACGGAGGGACCTATGGCTACACCTTC
CASSHGGTYGYTF
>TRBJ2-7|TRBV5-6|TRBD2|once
TGTGCCAGCAGCCCCGATGGACTAGCGGGGTTCTACGAGCAGTACTTC
CASSPDGLAGFYEQYF
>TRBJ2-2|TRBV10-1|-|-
TGCGCCAGCAGTGAGGGGGGCGGGAACACCGGGGAGCTGTTTTTT
CASSEGGGNTGELFF
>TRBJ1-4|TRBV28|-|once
TGTGCCAGCAGACCGGGGGGAAGATGGGATGAAAAACTGTTTTTT
CASRPGGRWDEKLFF
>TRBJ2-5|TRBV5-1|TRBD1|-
TGCGCCAGCAGAGGGACAGGGAATTTGCAAGAGACCCAGTACTTC
CASRGTGNLQETQYF
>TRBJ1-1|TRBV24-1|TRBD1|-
TGTGCCACCAGTGCAGGGGGGACGGGGAACACTGAAGCTTTCTTT
CATSAGGTGNTEAFF
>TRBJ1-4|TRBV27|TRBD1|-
TGTGCCAGCAGAGATTCCGGGACAGTTCGCGAAAAACTGTTTTTT
CASRDSGTVREKLFF
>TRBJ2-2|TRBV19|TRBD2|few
TGTGCCAGTAGTATAATCGCACTAGCGGGAGTAAGTGGGGAGCTGTTTTTT
CASSIIALAGVSGELFF
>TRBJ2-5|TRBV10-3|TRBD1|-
TGTGCCATCAGACCGGGACCGGGACAGGGGGCGCAAGAGACCCAGTACTTC
CAIRPGPGQGAQETQYF
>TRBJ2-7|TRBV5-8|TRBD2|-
TGTGCCAGCAGCTTTCTCGGGAGGCGTCAGTCTGACGAGCAGTACTTC
CASSFLGRRQSDEQYF
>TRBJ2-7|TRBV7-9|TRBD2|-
TGTGCCAGCAGCCGAACCGGACTAGCGGGAGACGAGCAGTACTTC
CASSRTGLAGDEQYF
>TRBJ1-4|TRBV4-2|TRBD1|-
TGTGCCAGCAGCCATCCGAGAGGCACAGGGGGGGAACGTGAAAAACTGTTTTTT
CASSHPRGTGGEREKLFF
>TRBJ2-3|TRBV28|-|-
TGTGCCAGCAGCCCTGGGGGACTCAGCACAGATACGCAGTATTTT
CASSPGGLSTDTQYF
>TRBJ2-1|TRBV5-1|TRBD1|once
TGCGCCAGCAGCGGGGGACAGGGGTCCTACAATGAGCAGTTCTTC
CASSGGQGSYNEQFF
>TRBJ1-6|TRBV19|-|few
TGTGCCAGTACCGAGATGTCAAGGGACAAGAGCTCCTATAATTCACCCCTCCACTTT
CASTEMSRDKSSYNSPLHF
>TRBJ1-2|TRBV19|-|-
TGTGCCAGTGCTAACGCGAAAACTAATTATGGCTACACCTTC
CASANAKTNYGYTF
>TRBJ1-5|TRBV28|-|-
TGTGCCAGCAGTTTCAACGGGGCGCAGGGGCAGCCCCAGCATTTT
CASSFNGAQGQPQHF
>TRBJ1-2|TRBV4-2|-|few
TGTGCCAGCAGCCAAGTAACTGGAGGTGGCTACACCTTC
CASSQVTGGGYTF
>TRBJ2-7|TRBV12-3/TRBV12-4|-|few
TGTGCCAGCACGTGGGCGGGGACCTACGAGCAGTACTTC
CASTWAGTYEQYF